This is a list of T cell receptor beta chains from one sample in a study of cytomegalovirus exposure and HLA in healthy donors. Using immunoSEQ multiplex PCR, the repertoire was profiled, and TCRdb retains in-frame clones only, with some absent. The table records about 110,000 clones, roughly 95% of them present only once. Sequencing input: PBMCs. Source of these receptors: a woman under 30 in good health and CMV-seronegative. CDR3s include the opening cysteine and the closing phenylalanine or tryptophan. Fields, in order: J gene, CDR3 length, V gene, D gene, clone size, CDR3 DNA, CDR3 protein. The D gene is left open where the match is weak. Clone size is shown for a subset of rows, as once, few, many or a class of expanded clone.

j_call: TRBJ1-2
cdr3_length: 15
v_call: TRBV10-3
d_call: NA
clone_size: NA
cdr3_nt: TGTGCCATCAGTGGCACGACAGATTATAACTATGGCTACACCTTC
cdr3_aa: CAISGTTDYNYGYTF

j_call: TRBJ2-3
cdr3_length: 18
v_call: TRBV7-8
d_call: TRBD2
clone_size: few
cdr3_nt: TGTGCCAGCAGCCCGCGGCCCCCTAGCGGGGCTAGCACAGATACGCAGTATTTT
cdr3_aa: CASSPRPPSGASTDTQYF

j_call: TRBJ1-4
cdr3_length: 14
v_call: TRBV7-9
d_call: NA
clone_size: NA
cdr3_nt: TGTGCCAGCAGCGCACCCGGGACATCAGAAAAACTGTTTTTT
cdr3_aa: CASSAPGTSEKLFF

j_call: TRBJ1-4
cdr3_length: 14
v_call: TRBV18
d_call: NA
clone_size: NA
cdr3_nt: TGTGCCAGCTCAAGGGGTGCAACTAATGAAAAACTGTTTTTT
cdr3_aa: CASSRGATNEKLFF

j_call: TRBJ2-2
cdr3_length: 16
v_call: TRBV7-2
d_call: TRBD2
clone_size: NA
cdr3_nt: TGTGCCAGCAGCCTATCAGGGACTAGCGGTGCAGGGGAGCTGTTTTTT
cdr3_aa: CASSLSGTSGAGELFF

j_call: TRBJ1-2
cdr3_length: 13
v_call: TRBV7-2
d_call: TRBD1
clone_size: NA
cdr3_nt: TGTGCCAGCAGCTCGGGACAGGACTATGGCTACACCTTC
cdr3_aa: CASSSGQDYGYTF

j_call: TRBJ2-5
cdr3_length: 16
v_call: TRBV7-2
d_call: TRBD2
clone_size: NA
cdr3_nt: TGTGCCAGCAGCTCTTTTCCGACTAGCGGGGGAGAGACCCAGTACTTC
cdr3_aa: CASSSFPTSGGETQYF

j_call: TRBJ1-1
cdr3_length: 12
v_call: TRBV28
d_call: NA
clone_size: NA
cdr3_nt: TGTGCCAGCAGTTCGGTGAACACTGAAGCTTTCTTT
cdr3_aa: CASSSVNTEAFF

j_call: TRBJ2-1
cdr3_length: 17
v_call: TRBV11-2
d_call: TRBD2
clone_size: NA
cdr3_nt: TGTGCCAGCAGCTTACCCGGGACTAGCGGGGGGTACAATGAGCAGTTCTTC
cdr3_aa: CASSLPGTSGGYNEQFF

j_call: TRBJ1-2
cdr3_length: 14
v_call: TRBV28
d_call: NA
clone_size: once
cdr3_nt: TGTGCCAGCAGTACTTCTGCGGGAGTGAGCGGCTACACCTTC
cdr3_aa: CASSTSAGVSGYTF

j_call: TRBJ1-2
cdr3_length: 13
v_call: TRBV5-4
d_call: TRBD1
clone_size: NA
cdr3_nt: TGTGCCAGCAACGTGGGACAGACCTATGGCTACACCTTC
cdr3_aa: CASNVGQTYGYTF

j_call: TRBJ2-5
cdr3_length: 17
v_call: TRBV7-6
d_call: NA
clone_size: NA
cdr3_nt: TGTGCCAGCAGCCCTGGATTAGGGGGGGCGAACCAAGAGACCCAGTACTTC
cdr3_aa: CASSPGLGGANQETQYF

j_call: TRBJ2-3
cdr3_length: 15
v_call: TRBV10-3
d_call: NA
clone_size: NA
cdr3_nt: TGTGCCATCAGTGAAGGGGAAGGGCGGCCAGATACGCAGTATTTT
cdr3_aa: CAISEGEGRPDTQYF

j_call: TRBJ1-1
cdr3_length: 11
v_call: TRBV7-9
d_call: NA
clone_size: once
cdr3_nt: TGTGCCAGCAGCTACGGAGCTGAAGCTTTCTTT
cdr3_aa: CASSYGAEAFF

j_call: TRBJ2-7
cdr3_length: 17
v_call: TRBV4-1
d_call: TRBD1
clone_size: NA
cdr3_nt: TGCGCCAGCACCCCCTTTGAAACCGGGACAGCCATAGGGGAGCAGTACTTC
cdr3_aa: CASTPFETGTAIGEQYF

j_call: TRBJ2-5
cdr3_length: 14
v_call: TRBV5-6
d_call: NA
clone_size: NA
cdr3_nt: TGTGCCAGCAGCTTGGTAGCAGCCCAAGAGACCCAGTACTTC
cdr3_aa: CASSLVAAQETQYF

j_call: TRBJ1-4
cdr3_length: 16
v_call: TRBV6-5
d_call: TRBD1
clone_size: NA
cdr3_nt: TGTGCCAGCAGTTACCGACGGACAGGCCGGAGTGAAAAACTGTTTTTT
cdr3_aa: CASSYRRTGRSEKLFF

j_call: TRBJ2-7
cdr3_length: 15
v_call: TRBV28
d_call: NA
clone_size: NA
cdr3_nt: TGTGCCAGCAGTTTAACGAGCGGCACCTTCTACGAGCAGTACTTC
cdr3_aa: CASSLTSGTFYEQYF

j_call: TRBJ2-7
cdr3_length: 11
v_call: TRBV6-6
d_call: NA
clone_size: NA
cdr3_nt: TGTGCCAGCAGGGAGGCCTACGAGCAGTACTTC
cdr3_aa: CASREAYEQYF

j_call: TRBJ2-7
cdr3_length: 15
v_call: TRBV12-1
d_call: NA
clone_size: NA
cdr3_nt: TGTGCCAGCAGCCCACCCGGGACAGTCTTCTACGAGCAGTACTTC
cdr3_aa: CASSPPGTVFYEQYF

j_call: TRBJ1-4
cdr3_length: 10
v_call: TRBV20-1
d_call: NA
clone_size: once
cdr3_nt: TGCAGTGCTGGCCCCGAAAAACTGTTTTTT
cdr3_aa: CSAGPEKLFF

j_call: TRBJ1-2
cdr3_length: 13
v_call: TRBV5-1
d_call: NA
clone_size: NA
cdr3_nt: TGCGCCAGCAGCTTCCAGGGAAACTATGGCTACACCTTC
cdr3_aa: CASSFQGNYGYTF

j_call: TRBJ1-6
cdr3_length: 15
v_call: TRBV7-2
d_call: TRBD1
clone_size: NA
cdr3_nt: TGTGCCAGCTCACCGCGGGACAGGCCACAATCACCCCTCCACTTT
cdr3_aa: CASSPRDRPQSPLHF

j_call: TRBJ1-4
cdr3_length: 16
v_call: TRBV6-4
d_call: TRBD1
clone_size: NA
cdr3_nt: TGTGCCAGCATCATCCGGGACAGGGGTGCTAATGAAAAACTGTTTTTT
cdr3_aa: CASIIRDRGANEKLFF

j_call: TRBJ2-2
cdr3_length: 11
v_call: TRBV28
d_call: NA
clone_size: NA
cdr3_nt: TGTGCCAGCCAGTTCACCGGGGAGCTGTTTTTT
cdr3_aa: CASQFTGELFF

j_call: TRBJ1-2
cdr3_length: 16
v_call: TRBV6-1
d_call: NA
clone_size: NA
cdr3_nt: TGTGCCAGCAGTGAAGTCGCTTGGCAGGTCAACTATGGCTACACCTTC
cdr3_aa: CASSEVAWQVNYGYTF

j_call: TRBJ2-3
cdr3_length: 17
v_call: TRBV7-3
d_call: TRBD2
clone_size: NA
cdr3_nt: TGTGCCAGCAGCTTTGGCACTAGCGGGGGGAGCACAGATACGCAGTATTTT
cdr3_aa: CASSFGTSGGSTDTQYF

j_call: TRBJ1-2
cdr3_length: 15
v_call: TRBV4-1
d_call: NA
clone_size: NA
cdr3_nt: TGCGCCAGCAGCCAAGCCAAAAGCGGTGTCTATGGCTACACCTTC
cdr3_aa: CASSQAKSGVYGYTF

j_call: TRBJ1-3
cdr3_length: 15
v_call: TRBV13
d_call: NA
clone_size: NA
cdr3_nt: TGTGCCAGCAGCCCGAAGAGATACGTTTGGAACACCATATATTTT
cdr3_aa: CASSPKRYVWNTIYF

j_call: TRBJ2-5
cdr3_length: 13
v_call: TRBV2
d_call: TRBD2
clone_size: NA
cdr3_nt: TGTGCCAGCAGGCGGGGGGGCGGGGAGACCCAGTACTTC
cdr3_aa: CASRRGGGETQYF

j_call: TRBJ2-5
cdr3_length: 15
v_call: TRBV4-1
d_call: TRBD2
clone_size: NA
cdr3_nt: TGCGCCAGCAGCCAAGTAGCGGGGAGCCAAGAGACCCAGTACTTC
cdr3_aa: CASSQVAGSQETQYF

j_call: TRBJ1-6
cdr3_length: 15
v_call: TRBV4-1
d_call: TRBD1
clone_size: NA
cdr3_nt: TGCGCCAGCAGCAGGACAGGGTATTATAATTCACCCCTCCACTTT
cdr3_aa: CASSRTGYYNSPLHF

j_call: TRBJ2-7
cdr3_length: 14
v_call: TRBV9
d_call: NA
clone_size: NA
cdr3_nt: TGTGCCAGCAGCGTGGGGCAGGGGAACTACGAGCAGTACTTC
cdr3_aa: CASSVGQGNYEQYF

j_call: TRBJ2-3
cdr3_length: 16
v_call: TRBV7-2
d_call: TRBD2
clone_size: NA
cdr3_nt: TGTGCCAGCAGCTTTTCTAGCGGGACGAGCACAGATACGCAGTATTTT
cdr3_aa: CASSFSSGTSTDTQYF

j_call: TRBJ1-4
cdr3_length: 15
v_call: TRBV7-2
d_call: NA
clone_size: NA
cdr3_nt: TGTGCCAGCAGCTTTCAGTGGGCGGGGAAGGAAAAACTGTTTTTT
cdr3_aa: CASSFQWAGKEKLFF

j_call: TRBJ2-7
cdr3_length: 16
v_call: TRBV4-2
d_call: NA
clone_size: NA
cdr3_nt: TGTGCCAGCAGCGAGGGTAATGGACCCCGGGGGAACGAGCAGTACTTC
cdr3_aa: CASSEGNGPRGNEQYF

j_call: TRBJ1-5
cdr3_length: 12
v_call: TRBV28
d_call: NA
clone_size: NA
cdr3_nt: TGTGCCAGCAGTCCCCCTATTCAGCCCCAGCATTTT
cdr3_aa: CASSPPIQPQHF

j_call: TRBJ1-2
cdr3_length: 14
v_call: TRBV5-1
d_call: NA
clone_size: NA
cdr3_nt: TGCGCCAGCAGCTTGGACAGAACCAACTATGGCTACACCTTC
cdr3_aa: CASSLDRTNYGYTF

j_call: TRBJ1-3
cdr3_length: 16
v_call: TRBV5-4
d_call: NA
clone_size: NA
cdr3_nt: TGTGCCAGCAGCGACCCGGACAGTCGGGCTGGAAACACCATATATTTT
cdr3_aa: CASSDPDSRAGNTIYF

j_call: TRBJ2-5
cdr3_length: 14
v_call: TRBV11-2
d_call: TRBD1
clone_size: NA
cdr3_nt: TGTGCCAGCAGCCCCGGACAGGGGTGGGAGACCCAGTACTTC
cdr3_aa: CASSPGQGWETQYF

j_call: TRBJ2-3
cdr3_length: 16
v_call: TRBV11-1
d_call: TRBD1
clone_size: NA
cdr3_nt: TGTGCCAGCAGCGTTGAGGGACAGGGGGCTTTCGATACGCAGTATTTT
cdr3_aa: CASSVEGQGAFDTQYF